This is a list of T cell receptor beta chains from one sample in a study of naive and memory T cell subsets. TCRdb independently ran MiXCR on the UMI-ligation and nested PCR reads; one entry per CDR3 protein. The sample has 95,000 to 150,000 distinct CDR3 sequences; over 30% are singletons. Sequencing was carried out using central memory CD4+ T cells from blood. The origin of the receptors is a human donor in good health. The CDR3 runs from the conserved cysteine through the conserved F or W. Fields, in order: V gene, D gene, CDR3 length, clone size, J gene, CDR3 protein, CDR3 DNA. The D gene is left open where the match is weak. Expanded clones are given a class, and other clones once, few, many or no size at all.

v_gene: TRBV24-1
d_gene: .
len: 16
abundance: .
j_gene: TRBJ2-1
CDR3aa: CATSDLALAKLDEQFF
CDR3nt: TGTGCCACCAGTGATTTGGCCCTAGCGAAGTTGGATGAGCAGTTCTTC

v_gene: TRBV29-1
d_gene: .
len: 12
abundance: .
j_gene: TRBJ2-7
CDR3aa: CSALQSLGEQYF
CDR3nt: TGCAGTGCCCTCCAGAGTTTGGGCGAGCAGTACTTC

v_gene: TRBV7-9
d_gene: TRBD1
len: 20
abundance: .
j_gene: TRBJ2-1
CDR3aa: CASSLGQTGTGLGSYNEQFF
CDR3nt: TGTGCCAGCAGCTTAGGCCAAACCGGGACAGGGTTAGGCTCCTACAATGAGCAGTTCTTC

v_gene: TRBV7-8
d_gene: TRBD2
len: 16
abundance: few
j_gene: TRBJ2-5
CDR3aa: CASSPNGAGGEETQYF
CDR3nt: TGTGCCAGCAGCCCAAACGGGGCGGGAGGGGAAGAGACCCAGTACTTC

v_gene: TRBV6-2/TRBV6-3
d_gene: TRBD1
len: 14
abundance: .
j_gene: TRBJ2-7
CDR3aa: CASSSPGQGNEQYF
CDR3nt: TGTGCCAGCAGTTCCCCGGGACAGGGTAACGAGCAGTACTTC

v_gene: TRBV5-1
d_gene: TRBD1
len: 14
abundance: .
j_gene: TRBJ2-7
CDR3aa: CASSYGQERYEQYF
CDR3nt: TGCGCCAGCAGCTACGGACAGGAGCGCTACGAGCAGTACTTC

v_gene: TRBV2
d_gene: .
len: 14
abundance: few
j_gene: TRBJ1-1
CDR3aa: CASRTEQGLTEAFF
CDR3nt: TGTGCCAGCCGGACAGAGCAGGGTCTCACTGAAGCTTTCTTT

v_gene: TRBV4-1
d_gene: TRBD1
len: 16
abundance: .
j_gene: TRBJ2-1
CDR3aa: CASSQVDRVISNEQFF
CDR3nt: TGCGCCAGCAGCCAAGTAGACAGGGTCATATCCAATGAGCAGTTCTTC

v_gene: TRBV28
d_gene: TRBD1
len: 16
abundance: .
j_gene: TRBJ2-1
CDR3aa: CASSEWTGASYNEQFF
CDR3nt: TGTGCCAGCAGTGAATGGACAGGGGCATCGTACAATGAGCAGTTCTTC

v_gene: TRBV7-8
d_gene: TRBD2
len: 17
abundance: many
j_gene: TRBJ2-2
CDR3aa: CASSLRRLAGVGGELFF
CDR3nt: TGTGCCAGCAGCTTAAGGCGTCTAGCGGGAGTCGGAGGGGAGCTGTTTTTT

v_gene: TRBV4-2
d_gene: TRBD2
len: 15
abundance: .
j_gene: TRBJ2-5
CDR3aa: CASSQLAEALETQYF
CDR3nt: TGTGCCAGCAGCCAGCTAGCGGAGGCCCTTGAGACCCAGTACTTC

v_gene: TRBV30
d_gene: .
len: 12
abundance: .
j_gene: TRBJ1-3
CDR3aa: CAWSVAGNTIYF
CDR3nt: TGTGCCTGGAGTGTGGCTGGAAACACCATATATTTT

v_gene: TRBV28
d_gene: .
len: 15
abundance: .
j_gene: TRBJ2-7
CDR3aa: CASRGTGAKAYEQYF
CDR3nt: TGTGCCAGCAGGGGGACGGGGGCAAAAGCCTACGAGCAGTACTTC

v_gene: TRBV5-1
d_gene: TRBD2
len: 16
abundance: .
j_gene: TRBJ2-1
CDR3aa: CASRPLPGLALNEQFF
CDR3nt: TGCGCCAGCCGCCCCTTACCGGGACTAGCGCTAAATGAGCAGTTCTTC

v_gene: TRBV5-1
d_gene: TRBD1
len: 13
abundance: .
j_gene: TRBJ2-7
CDR3aa: CASSAQGAYEQYF
CDR3nt: TGCGCCAGCAGCGCACAGGGGGCCTACGAGCAGTACTTC

v_gene: TRBV7-7
d_gene: .
len: 15
abundance: .
j_gene: TRBJ2-5
CDR3aa: CASSLITGQQETQYF
CDR3nt: TGTGCCAGCAGCTTAATAACAGGCCAACAAGAGACCCAGTACTTC

v_gene: TRBV28
d_gene: .
len: 11
abundance: .
j_gene: TRBJ1-2
CDR3aa: CASHSRYGYTF
CDR3nt: TGTGCCAGCCACTCCAGGTATGGCTACACCTTC